This T cell receptor (beta chain) was identified during a study of blood T cell repertoires in COVID-19. Participants were aged 18 to 89 years from approximately 25 US areas. Among Cohort 3 donors, those recovered had two negative PCRs, clearance, or symptom resolution. In the original workflow: Amplification with reference gene primers provided the estimates of nucleated cell counts. Profiling relied on immunoSEQ multiplex PCR, and the TCRdb table lists in-frame clones only, not all of them. The DNA gave D and trimming, while V, J and clone size come from that table. The table lists approximately 240,000 clones, 90% to 95% of them singletons. Sequencing input: PBMCs or T cells enriched from blood (not recorded which). This receptor was taken from a woman aged 18-29 years who had recovered from COVID-19.

The CDR3 loop is CASSLGGTVGMYTF. CDR3 DNA sequence: TGTGCCAGCAGCTTGGGAGGGACAGTCGGGATGTACACCTTC. The V gene is TRBV5-6, the J gene TRBJ1-2, with 7 bases identical to TRBD1. Germline V lookup: CDR1 SGHDT, CDR2 YYEEEE. Trimming cost V 0 bases and J 11 bases; bases outside gene matches: 10. CDR3 length equals 14 residues.